This entry describes one T cell receptor (beta chain). This sample is part of a study of spatial heterogeneity in lung cancer. TCRdb reprocessed the 5' RACE reads via MiXCR and lists one record per CDR3 protein. Seen here are more than 65,000 distinct CDR3 sequences, roughly 12% observed once, and the top ten hold roughly 4.2%. As for time point: sample taken at primary tumor resection. Unsorted whole RNA of tumor, nontumor lung or frozen PBMC was sequenced. V was cut by 2 bases and J by 1 base, with 15 bases left in between. In germline, CDR1 is SGHRS, CDR2 YFSETQ. This CDR3 contains 16 residues. The TCR comes from a male donor with early-stage non-small cell lung cancer. This material consisted of PBMCs, taken at surgery. This sequence joins TRBV5-1 and TRBJ2-5, with D perhaps matching TRBD1 (6 bases). The chain's CDR3 is CASSLNTDSFQETQYF. The CDR3 DNA reads as TGCGCCAGCAGCTTAAACACGGACAGTTTCCAAGAGACCCAGTACTTC.